The 7 T cell receptor beta chains below come from one sample, sequenced in a study of early T cells in non-severe SARS-CoV-2 infection. From the 5' RACE reads, TCRdb called clonotypes with MiXCR, one entry per CDR3 protein. The table shows 70,000 to 85,000 distinct CDR3 sequences, with 9% to 15% occurring only once. Sequencing used whole blood. Receptors were obtained from an adult who was a healthcare worker with PCR-confirmed SARS-CoV-2 infection or an uninfected control (not recorded which).

This clonotype was seen many times. The chain links TRBV5-1 to TRBJ2-3, with D unresolved. The V gene's germline CDR1 is SGHRS and CDR2 YFSETQ. The CDR3 loop spans 14 amino acids. V gave up 0 bases and J gave up 2 bases, with 7 bases separating them. In nucleotides, the CDR3 is TGCGCCAGCAGCTTGGGGCAGGACACAGATACGCAGTATTTT. Its protein is CASSLGQDTDTQYF. The full variable domain, completed using reference TRBV5-1 and TRBJ2-3, is KAGVTQTPRYLIKTRGQQVTLSCSPISGHRSVSWYQQTPGQGLQFLFEYFSETQRNKGNFPGRFSGRQFSNSRSEMNVSTLELGDSALYLCASSLGQDTDTQYFGPGTRLTVL.

This clonotype was observed a handful of times. The chain has TRBV30 and TRBJ2-1, with D hard to call. V was trimmed by 0 bases and J by 9 bases, leaving 9 bases between them. The CDR3 covers 12 residues. Germline lookup yields CDR1 GTSNPN and CDR2 SVGIG (reference sequence). The CDR3 region is CAWSVRAIEQFF. CDR3 in DNA: TGTGCCTGGAGTGTACGAGCTATTGAGCAGTTCTTC. The whole variable domain, remainder taken from reference TRBV30 and TRBJ2-1, is SQTIHQWPATLVQPVGSPLSLECTVEGTSNPNLYWYRQAAGRGLQLLFYSVGIGQISSEVPQNLSASRPQDRQFILSSKKLLLSDSGFYLCAWSVRAIEQFFGPGTRLTVL.

At least ten counts were recorded for this clonotype. The V and J genes are TRBV20-1 and TRBJ2-3, with TRBD2 matching 14 bases. V shed 5 bases and J 3 bases; nucleotides not matched to a gene: 7. In germline, CDR1 is DFQATT, CDR2 SNEGSKA (reference sequence). This CDR3 spans 16 amino acids. The CDR3 nucleotides read TGCAGTGCTGGGGGACTAGCGGGAGTCTTGACAGATACGCAGTATTTT. It translates to CSAGGLAGVLTDTQYF.

This clonotype was picked up many times. CDR3: CATSDIRGTSGVNEQFF. CDR3 nucleotide sequence: TGTGCCACCAGTGATATCCGAGGGACTAGCGGCGTCAATGAGCAGTTCTTC. The chain joins TRBV24-1 to TRBJ2-1; 11 bases agree with TRBD2. The ends lost 3 bases at V and 6 bases at J; junction bases unmatched: 9. Germline V gene lookup returns CDR1 KGHDR and CDR2 SFDVKD. CDR3 length: 17 amino acids.

This clonotype was counted only a few times. The V and J genes are TRBV21-1 and TRBJ1-1; the D call TRBD1 from the table was never checked on the DNA. TRBV21-1 is a pseudogene segment. The CDR3 runs to 16 residues. This chain's CDR3 is CASSARTEDRNTEAFF. The CDR3 DNA sequence: TGTGCCAGCAGCGCCCGTACAGAGGACAGGAACACTGAAGCTTTCTTT.

This clonotype was detected many times. The chain is built from TRBV12-3 or TRBV12-4 and TRBJ2-3; D is possibly TRBD1 (5 bases). This CDR3 spans 13 amino acids. V lost 4 bases and J lost 3, with 8 bases in between. The CDR3: CASSSTVTDTQYF. CDR3 sequence (DNA): TGTGCCAGCAGTTCGACAGTTACAGATACGCAGTATTTT.

This rearrangement joins TRBV2 to TRBJ2-1; 12 nucleotides align to TRBD2. This CDR3 is 16 amino acids long. V was clipped by 8 bases and J by 7 bases; unmatched bases: 12. Germline V gene lookup returns CDR1 SNHLY and CDR2 FYNNEI. The CDR3 region has the DNA TGTGCCAGCTTACGACTAGCGGGAGACCTGGGAAATGAGCAGTTCTTC. This codes for CASLRLAGDLGNEQFF.